One and the same sample provided the 19 T cell receptor beta chains below, sequenced in a study of response to subunit inactivated influenza vaccine. TCRdb processed the RT-PCR reads anew with MiXCR; each CDR3 protein has one entry. This sample has about 780,000 distinct CDR3 sequences, with approximately 17% found just once. Here the sequenced sample was PBMCs from blood, taken around 5 days after vaccination. The receptors come from a man aged 50 or older who received an inactivated influenza vaccine.

This chain links TRBV30 with TRBJ1-1; D is undetermined. This CDR3 has 11 residues. Between the trimmed V and J ends, which lost 3 bases and 3 bases, there was a span of 5 bases. Germline V gene lookup returns CDR1 GTSNPN and CDR2 SVGIG (reference sequence). This CDR3 is CAWRGYTEAFF. Written as DNA, the CDR3 is TGTGCCTGGAGGGGATACACTGAAGCTTTCTTT.

The rearrangement joins TRBV18 to TRBJ2-7; no clear D. Germline values: CDR1 KGHSH, CDR2 LQKENI. V lost 2 bases and J 5 bases, leaving 7 bases between the germline ends. The CDR3 is 12 amino acids. This CDR3 reads CASSPSRNEQYF. DNA of the CDR3: TGTGCCAGCTCACCATCCCGCAACGAGCAGTACTTC. Combining the CDR3 with reference TRBV18 and TRBJ2-7 gives the whole variable domain NAGVMQNPRHLVRRRGQEARLRCSPMKGHSHVYWYRQLPEEGLKFMVYLQKENIIDESGMPKERFSAEFPKEGPSILRIQQVVRGDSAAYFCASSPSRNEQYFGPGTRLTVT.

Turning to this clonotype: The limits of the CDR3 on the DNA are not certain, so only TCRdb's listed CDR3 is given. The chain carries TRBV4-1 and TRBJ2-7; the table's TRBD1 call for D was not verified on the DNA. Ends included, the CDR3 has 16 residues. The germline V gene encodes CDR1 MGHRA and CDR2 YSYEKL. CDR3 sequence: CASSRVGAGSSYEHYF.

This clonotype appeared a few times. V is TRBV6-6 and J is TRBJ2-7, with 7 bases matching TRBD2. Germline V gene data show CDR1 as MNHNY and CDR2 as SVGAGI (reference sequence). The V and J ends lost 5 bases and 2 bases, in that order; junction bases with no gene match: 3. The CDR3 is made up of 13 amino acids. The DNA for the CDR3 is TGTGCCAGCAGTCAACTAGCGACCTACGAGCAGTACTTC. Translating gives CASSQLATYEQYF.

This clonotype turned up a few times. The rearrangement uses TRBV10-3 and TRBJ2-5, with 9 bases aligning to TRBD2. The CDR3 is 14 residues long. Germline CDR1 and CDR2: ENHRY and SYGVKD. The J segment lost 4 bases and the V segment lost 3 bases, leaving 3 bases of the junction unmatched. CDR3 amino acids: CAISDGTSRETQYF. In DNA form, the CDR3 reads TGTGCCATCAGTGATGGGACTAGCCGAGAGACCCAGTACTTC.

This clonotype was seen ten or more times. The chain is built from TRBV7-2 and TRBJ2-7, with 7 bases fitting TRBD1. The V segment lost 5 bases and the J segment 3 bases; nucleotides outside the gene matches: 1. The CDR3 is 12 residues long. Germline-derived CDR1 and CDR2 are SGHTA and FQGNSA. CDR3 DNA sequence: TGTGCCAGCAGCCGACAGGGCTACGAGCAGTACTTC. It yields the protein CASSRQGYEQYF.

The chain couples TRBV7-2 to TRBJ2-1; tentative D call: TRBD2 (5 bases). The V gene lost 3 bases and the J gene lost 8 bases, with 8 bases spanning the gap. The germline gives CDR1 SGHTA, CDR2 FQGNSA. There are 12 residues in the CDR3. CDR3 nucleotide sequence: TGTGCCAGCAGCTTGGCTAGCCATGAGCAGTTCTTC. Encoded protein: CASSLASHEQFF.

This sequence joins TRBV10-3 and TRBJ2-2; D call uncertain. V was trimmed by 6 bases and J by 5 bases, leaving 7 bases between them. Per germline, CDR1 ENHRY and CDR2 SYGVKD. This CDR3 is 12 amino acids long. The CDR3 reads CAIRRTTGELFF. CDR3 in DNA: TGTGCCATCAGGAGGACGACCGGGGAGCTGTTTTTT.

The genes are TRBV20-1 and TRBJ2-1; D possibly corresponds to TRBD2 (5 bases). The CDR3 contains 14 residues. Germline assignment: CDR1 DFQATT and CDR2 SNEGSKA (reference sequence). The V gene lost 4 bases and the J gene lost 0 bases, with 10 bases spanning the gap. CDR3 residues: CSAIRGSSYNEQFF. In DNA, the CDR3 is TGCAGTGCTATCCGCGGGTCCTCCTACAATGAGCAGTTCTTC.

This rearrangement joins TRBV27 to TRBJ2-3; possibly TRBD2 for D (6 bases). The CDR3 consists of 19 residues. Germline CDR1 and CDR2: MNHEY and SMNVEV (reference sequence). Trimming cost V 3 bases and J 6 bases, with 28 bases left between them. The CDR3 is CASSFFGGLAVNTWDTQYF. CDR3 nucleotides: TGTGCCAGCAGTTTCTTTGGGGGTTTAGCGGTCAATACCTGGGATACGCAGTATTTT.

The gene calls are TRBV5-1 and TRBJ2-4; D gene ambiguous. In germline, CDR1 is SGHRS, CDR2 YFSETQ. The ends were cut back, 0 bases at V and 0 bases at J, with 10 bases in the middle. This CDR3 has 16 residues. The CDR3 loop reads CASSLGQSLAKNIQYF. CDR3 bases: TGCGCCAGCAGCTTGGGGCAGTCCCTAGCCAAAAACATTCAGTACTTC. Based on the CDR3 plus reference TRBV5-1 and TRBJ2-4, the full variable domain is KAGVTQTPRYLIKTRGQQVTLSCSPISGHRSVSWYQQTPGQGLQFLFEYFSETQRNKGNFPGRFSGRQFSNSRSEMNVSTLELGDSALYLCASSLGQSLAKNIQYFGAGTRLSVL.

There are a few counts of this clonotype. The CDR3 sequence: CASSTGGYEQYF. In DNA form, the CDR3 reads TGTGCCAGCAGCACTGGAGGGTACGAGCAGTACTTC. V usage is TRBV7-9 and J usage is TRBJ2-7; a possible D gene is TRBD2 (6 bases). Germline V gene lookup returns CDR1 SEHNR and CDR2 FQNEAQ (reference sequence). V was cut by 5 bases and J by 4 bases, with 9 bases left in between. The CDR3 spans 12 residues.

The V and J genes are TRBV20-1 and TRBJ2-7, with D perhaps TRBD2 (7 bases). This CDR3 has 13 residues. Trimming shortened V by 6 bases and J by 5 bases, and 17 bases separated the two germline ends. From germline, CDR1 is DFQATT and CDR2 SNEGSKA (reference sequence). In nucleotides, the CDR3 is TGCAGTGCCAGGGGAGGGACTTCCCACGAGCAGTACTTC. This gives the protein CSARGGTSHEQYF.

This chain joins TRBV20-1 and TRBJ2-1; TRBD2 matches at 10 bases. The CDR3 length is 13 residues. In germline, CDR1 is DFQATT, CDR2 SNEGSKA (reference sequence). V trimming: 6 bases; J trimming: 8 bases; junction bases outside the gene matches: 7. The CDR3 sequence: CSAKRGGFDEQFF. The CDR3 nucleotides read TGCAGTGCCAAGCGGGGGGGCTTCGATGAGCAGTTCTTC.

This clonotype was counted ten times or more. CDR3: CASSYSGSSSTDTQYF. The CDR3 nucleotides read TGTGCCAGCAGTTACTCCGGGAGTTCTAGCACAGATACGCAGTATTTT. V and J are TRBV6-2 or TRBV6-3 and TRBJ2-3; the D gene is possibly TRBD2 (6 bases). This CDR3 is 16 amino acids long. Germline V lookup: CDR1 MNHEY, CDR2 SVGEGT. V was pared by 0 bases and J by 0 bases, with 10 bases between.

Many counts were recorded for this clonotype. This chain uses TRBV4-2 with TRBJ1-6; no firm D call. Per the germline V gene, CDR1 is LGHNA and CDR2 is YNFKEQ. V dropped 0 bases and J dropped 7 bases, with 10 bases sitting between them. The CDR3 is 15 residues long. CDR3 sequence (DNA): TGTGCCAGCAGCCAAGATCGTCAGACAAATTCACCCCTCCACTTT. It encodes CASSQDRQTNSPLHF.

There are many counts of this clonotype. V gene TRBV7-2 combines with J gene TRBJ2-3; D gene unclear. V lost 2 bases and J 1 base, leaving 7 bases between the germline ends. In germline, CDR1 is SGHTA, CDR2 FQGNSA. The CDR3 extends over 14 amino acids. Written as DNA, the CDR3 is TGTGCCAGCAGCTTAATTATCGGCACAGATACGCAGTATTTT. Its protein product is CASSLIIGTDTQYF.

The sample holds many counts of this clonotype. The chain joins TRBV12-3 or TRBV12-4 to TRBJ2-1, with D possibly being TRBD2 (5 bases). V dropped 7 bases and J dropped 2 bases, with 18 bases sitting between them. The CDR3 is 16 amino acids. Here the CDR3 DNA reads TGTGCCAGCACCTATAGACTGGCGGGCCCCTACAATGAGCAGTTCTTC. Encoded protein: CASTYRLAGPYNEQFF.

The V gene is TRBV15, the J gene TRBJ2-2; a possible D gene is TRBD2 (6 bases). The CDR3 covers 16 residues. Trimming took off 8 bases at V and 5 bases at J, with 21 bases between the two ends. Germline CDR1 and CDR2: LNHNV and YYDKDF (reference sequence). CDR3 nucleotide sequence: TGTGCCACCTCTCCTGTTAGCCCGGGGGTGACCGGGGAGCTGTTTTTT. Protein sequence: CATSPVSPGVTGELFF.